This TCR beta chain originates from a study of shared clonotypes between healthy human individuals. This table comes from immunoSEQ multiplex PCR, and its TCRdb copy is limited to in-frame clones, with some not included. Of roughly 700,000 clones listed, roughly 70% are singletons. This CDR3 region has 13 residues. V lost 8 bases, J lost 7 bases, and 18 bases lay in between. The germline CDR1 and CDR2 sequences are ENHRY and SYGVKD. The chain has TRBV10-3 and TRBJ2-7; D perhaps matches TRBD1 (5 bases). The receptor's source is a woman aged 30 to 39 in good health. The specimen was memory CD4+ T cells sorted from blood. Subset given: CD45RA-negative fraction. The CDR3 loop reads CAIGVGRAGEQYF. Here the CDR3 DNA reads TGTGCCATCGGGGTAGGCAGGGCAGGGGAGCAGTACTTC.